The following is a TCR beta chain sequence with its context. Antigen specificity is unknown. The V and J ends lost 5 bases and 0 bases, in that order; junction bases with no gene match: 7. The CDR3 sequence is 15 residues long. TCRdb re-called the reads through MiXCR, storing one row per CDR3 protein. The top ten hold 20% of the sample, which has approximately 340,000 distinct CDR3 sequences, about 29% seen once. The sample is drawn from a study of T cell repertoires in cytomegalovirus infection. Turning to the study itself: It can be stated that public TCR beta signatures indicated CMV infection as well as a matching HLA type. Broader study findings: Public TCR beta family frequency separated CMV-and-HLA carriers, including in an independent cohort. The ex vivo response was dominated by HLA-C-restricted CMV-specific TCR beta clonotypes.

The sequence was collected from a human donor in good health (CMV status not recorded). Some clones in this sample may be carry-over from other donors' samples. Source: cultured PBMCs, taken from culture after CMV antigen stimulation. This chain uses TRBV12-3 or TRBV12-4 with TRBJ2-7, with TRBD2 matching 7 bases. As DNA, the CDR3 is TGTGCCAGCAGTATACTAGCGCGAAGCTCCTACGAGCAGTACTTC. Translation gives CASSILARSSYEQYF.